The 9 T cell receptor beta chains in this list originate from one sample, sequenced in a study of blood T cell repertoires in COVID-19. Libraries were prepared by immunoSEQ multiplex PCR; TCRdb keeps only in-frame clonotypes and omits some of them. The table lists around 200,000 clones, about 84% of them singletons. The sample taken for sequencing was PBMCs or T cells enriched from blood (not recorded which). The source is a woman in her forties with acute COVID-19.

This chain uses TRBV5-5 with TRBJ1-6, with unresolved D. This CDR3 has 13 amino acids. Trimming stripped 3 bases from V and 7 bases from J, with 8 bases between. Germline V CDR1 and CDR2: SGHKS, YYEKEE (reference sequence). The CDR3 reads CASSSVPNSPLHF. CDR3 DNA: TGTGCCAGCAGCTCGGTACCGAATTCACCCCTCCACTTT.

V is TRBV9 and J is TRBJ1-2; D is unclear. The CDR3 is made up of 11 amino acids. The germline V gene has CDR1 SGDLS and CDR2 YYNGEE. V was trimmed by 3 bases and J by 8 bases, leaving 8 bases between them. CDR3 loop: CASSGGGGYTF. The CDR3, as DNA: TGTGCCAGCAGCGGGGGAGGAGGCTACACCTTC.

This chain uses TRBV18 with TRBJ2-7; 8 bases fit TRBD2. The CDR3 runs 18 residues. Germline V lookup: CDR1 KGHSH, CDR2 LQKENI. V lost 1 base, J lost 4 bases, and 15 bases stayed unmatched. The CDR3 loop is CASSPLPLTGGPLYEQYF. For the CDR3, the DNA is TGTGCCAGCTCACCACTACCCTTGACGGGAGGGCCGTTGTACGAGCAGTACTTC.

As regards this clone: Other DNA sequences in the sample encode the same CDR3. The chain carries TRBV5-6 and TRBJ1-2; 9 positions match TRBD1. CDR1 and CDR2 (germline): SGHDT, YYEEEE. The CDR3 is 15 residues long. V was pared by 4 bases and J by 2 bases, with 6 bases of the junction left unmatched. The CDR3 DNA is TGTGCCAGCAGCCCCACCGGGACAGGGAACTATGGCTACACCTTC. Its translation is CASSPTGTGNYGYTF. Drawing the rest from reference TRBV5-6 and TRBJ1-2, the complete variable domain is DAGVTQSPTHLIKTRGQQVTLRCSPKSGHDTVSWYQQALGQGPQFIFQYYEEEERQRGNFPDRFSGHQFPNYSSELNVNALLLGDSALYLCASSPTGTGNYGYTFGSGTRLTVV.

The chain combines TRBV7-3 with TRBJ2-1; no reliable D call. The germline CDR1 and CDR2 sequences are SGHTA and FQGTGA. This CDR3 spans 13 amino acids. Trimming took 3 bases from V and 5 from J, leaving 8 bases between them. The DNA of the CDR3 is TGTGCCAGCAGCTTGTACAGAGACAATGAGCAGTTCTTC. It encodes CASSLYRDNEQFF.

The chain recombines TRBV5-1 with TRBJ2-7, with 12 bases aligning to TRBD2. Germline V gene sequence: CDR1 SGHRS, CDR2 YFSETQ. With V trimmed by 6 bases and J by 6 bases, 7 bases remained unmatched. The CDR3 totals 14 residues. The CDR3 sequence: CASTRLAGASEQYF. In nucleotides, the CDR3 is TGCGCCAGCACCCGACTAGCGGGAGCCTCCGAGCAGTACTTC.

The chain is built from TRBV13 and TRBJ2-1; TRBD1 matches at 9 bases. Germline V CDR1 and CDR2: PRHDT, FYEKMQ (reference sequence). J lost 5 bases, V lost 5 bases, and 4 bases had no gene match. CDR3 length equals 14 residues. CDR3 loop: CASSVGTGNNEQFF. CDR3 sequence (DNA): TGTGCCAGCAGCGTCGGGACAGGGAACAATGAGCAGTTCTTC.

V gene TRBV28 combines with J gene TRBJ1-5; 8 nucleotides line up with TRBD1. The CDR3 extends over 16 amino acids. J was trimmed by 4 bases and V by 2 bases; bases with no gene match: 7. The germline V gene has CDR1 MDHEN and CDR2 SYDVKM. This chain's CDR3 is CASSLGSGGGNQPQHF. The CDR3, as DNA: TGTGCCAGCAGTTTAGGGTCAGGGGGCGGGAATCAGCCCCAGCATTTT. Based on the CDR3 plus reference TRBV28 and TRBJ1-5, the full variable domain is DVKVTQSSRYLVKRTGEKVFLECVQDMDHENMFWYRQDPGLGLRLIYFSYDVKMKEKGDIPEGYSVSREKKERFSLILESASTNQTSMYLCASSLGSGGGNQPQHFGDGTRLSIL.

This sequence joins TRBV6-1 and TRBJ2-5; 8 nucleotides agree with TRBD2. J was trimmed by 5 bases and V by 0 bases; bases with no gene match: 8. Germline values: CDR1 MNHNS, CDR2 SASEGT. The CDR3 is made up of 16 amino acids. The CDR3 reads CASSEALRGGRETQYF. The CDR3 DNA is TGTGCCAGCAGTGAAGCGCTTCGCGGGGGGAGGGAGACCCAGTACTTC.